This TCR beta chain was captured in a study of shared clonotypes between healthy human individuals. Profiling relied on immunoSEQ multiplex PCR, and the TCRdb table lists in-frame clones only, not all of them. The sample has some 1,600,000 clones, nearly 99% seen once. The germline V gene has CDR1 SGHNT and CDR2 YYREEE (reference sequence). The V gene end was trimmed by 4 bases and the J gene end by 8 bases; junction bases not matched to a gene: 14. CDR3 size: 16 residues. The rearrangement links TRBV5-4 to TRBJ2-1; 8 nucleotides align to TRBD1. The origin of this receptor is a man aged 25 to 40 in good health. Sequencing was performed on naive CD4+ T cells sorted from blood. The sample's subset: CD45RA+ positively selected. In nucleotides, the CDR3 is TGTGCCAGCAGCCATTTCTCGATTCAGACAGGGGATGAGCAGTTCTTC. It encodes CASSHFSIQTGDEQFF.